The 22 T cell receptor beta chains presented below share a single source sample, sequenced in a study of vaccination and CD4 T cells after COVID-19 (dated 2022 in TCRdb). Libraries were built with PCR. The sequencer listed for this sample is Illumina iSeq 100. TCRdb reprocessing: public reads trimmed at Q25 with fastp, clones called with MiXCR, in-frame beta chains kept. Duplicate CDR3 protein sequences are folded into a single record with the most common DNA and genes. Counted in this sample were about 21,000 distinct CDR3 sequences; under 60% of them appeared once. In total, the top ten clones hold around 0.97% of the sample. Sample: CD4+ T cells from blood, taken before SARS-CoV-2 vaccination. The receptor set was obtained from a human donor who had recovered from COVID-19.

Worth noting for this clonotype: This may be a read error: a much more frequent sequence differs by one nucleotide. The CDR3 sequence is CNARDLTGLAKNIQYF. The CDR3 DNA sequence: TGCAATGCTAGAGATCTGACAGGACTAGCCAAAAACATTCAGTACTTC. V usage is TRBV20-1 and J usage is TRBJ2-4, with a weak D call TRBD1 (6 bases). Per germline, CDR1 DFQATT and CDR2 SNEGSKA (reference sequence). The CDR3 spans 16 residues.

The chain combines TRBV7-3 with TRBJ1-1, with D tentatively TRBD1 (5 bases). CDR3 length equals 13 residues. The V end was cut by 5 bases, the J end by 3 bases, with 10 bases between. Germline V CDR1 and CDR2: SGHTA, FQGTGA. CDR3 sequence (DNA): TGTGCCAGCAGCGCATCCAGGGACACTGAAGCTTTCTTT. Translation: CASSASRDTEAFF.

This chain connects TRBV28 to TRBJ1-6; no clear D. This CDR3 contains 13 residues. V gave up 7 bases and J gave up 7 bases, with 11 bases separating them. Germline V lookup: CDR1 MDHEN, CDR2 SYDVKM. The CDR3 DNA reads TGTGCCAGCATCTCAGTGCGCAATTCACCCCTCCACTTT. It specifies CASISVRNSPLHF.

The V call is TRBV30, the J call TRBJ2-3; possibly TRBD1 for D (6 bases). Trimming removed 0 bases from V and 2 bases from J, with 12 bases in between. Germline V gene sequence: CDR1 GTSNPN, CDR2 SVGIG (reference sequence). There are 15 residues in the CDR3. The CDR3 DNA is TGTGCCTGGAGTGTACCGGGACACTTCACAGATACGCAGTATTTT. Translating it yields CAWSVPGHFTDTQYF. The whole variable domain, remainder taken from reference TRBV30 and TRBJ2-3, is SQTIHQWPATLVQPVGSPLSLECTVEGTSNPNLYWYRQAAGRGLQLLFYSVGIGQISSEVPQNLSASRPQDRQFILSSKKLLLSDSGFYLCAWSVPGHFTDTQYFGPGTRLTVL.

V gene TRBV7-2 combines with J gene TRBJ2-5; possibly TRBD2 for D (6 bases). This CDR3 region has 14 residues. Between the trimmed V and J ends, which lost 1 base and 5 bases, there was a span of 11 bases. Germline-derived CDR1 and CDR2 are SGHTA and FQGNSA. CDR3 amino acids: CASSLVSGEETQYF. The CDR3 bases are TGTGCCAGCAGCTTAGTATCGGGAGAGGAGACCCAGTACTTC.

V is TRBV20-1 and J is TRBJ1-1, with 7 bases fitting TRBD1. Losses at the gene ends were 5 bases for V and 1 base for J; bases not matched to a gene: 13. CDR3 length equals 16 residues. The germline V gene has CDR1 DFQATT and CDR2 SNEGSKA (reference sequence). The CDR3 sequence is CSAPRGDRQANTEAFF. CDR3 nucleotides: TGCAGTGCTCCCCGCGGGGACAGACAAGCGAACACTGAAGCTTTCTTT.

This chain links TRBV12-3 or TRBV12-4 with TRBJ2-2, with TRBD2 matching over 12 bases. CDR3 length: 16 amino acids. The V segment lost 6 bases and the J segment 1 base; nucleotides outside the gene matches: 3. CDR3 amino acids: CASSMTSGGNTGELFF. DNA for the CDR3: TGTGCCAGCAGCATGACTAGCGGGGGGAACACCGGGGAGCTGTTTTTT.

The V call is TRBV7-2, the J call TRBJ2-2, with D possibly being TRBD1 (8 bases). Germline CDR1 is SGHTA and CDR2 is FQGNSA. The CDR3 consists of 17 residues. V lost 5 bases to trimming and J lost 6 bases, with 22 bases between them. As DNA, the CDR3 is TGTGCCAGCAGCCCAAGAAGGACAGGGAGGGGACCCGGGGAGCTGTTTTTT. This encodes CASSPRRTGRGPGELFF.

CDR3 DNA: TGTGCCAGCAGCTTAGAAGCAGTTCAGCCCCAGCATTTT. The encoded protein is CASSLEAVQPQHF. V and J are TRBV7-2 and TRBJ1-5; D is unresolved. The germline CDR1 and CDR2 sequences are SGHTA and FQGNSA. This CDR3 has 13 residues. Trimming cost V 1 base and J 6 bases, with 7 bases left between them.

The V call is TRBV20-1, the J call TRBJ2-3; 10 nucleotides line up with TRBD1. Germline CDR1 is DFQATT and CDR2 is SNEGSKA (reference sequence). The CDR3 spans 18 residues. J was trimmed by 1 base and V by 6 bases; bases with no gene match: 16. The CDR3, as DNA: TGCAGTGCAGAAATAGGGACAGGGGCTCATTTAGGCACAGATACGCAGTATTTT. Its protein product is CSAEIGTGAHLGTDTQYF.

The V gene is TRBV20-1, the J gene TRBJ2-7; D ambiguous. The ends were cut back, 0 bases at V and 4 bases at J, with 7 bases in the middle. Germline V gene data show CDR1 as DFQATT and CDR2 as SNEGSKA (reference sequence). This CDR3 spans 12 amino acids. As DNA, the CDR3 is TGCAGTGCTAGAGATCGGCTTTACGAGCAGTACTTC. Its translation: CSARDRLYEQYF.

V usage is TRBV5-1 and J usage is TRBJ2-7, with 12 positions matching TRBD1. The CDR3 sequence is 15 residues long. After removal of 5 bases from V and 8 bases from J, the junction contained 11 bases not matched to a gene. Germline V gene data show CDR1 as SGHRS and CDR2 as YFSETQ. CDR3 in DNA: TGCGCCAGCAGGGGACAGGGGGCCGTTCTTCTACAGCAGTACTTC. This codes for CASRGQGAVLLQQYF.

The DNA of the CDR3 is TGCAGTGCTGTCCGCGTTTCCGACGAGCAGTACTTC. It codes for CSAVRVSDEQYF. The genes are TRBV20-1 and TRBJ2-7; D remains ambiguous. This CDR3 comprises 12 residues. The ends were cut back, 5 bases at V and 5 bases at J, with 13 bases in the middle. The germline gives CDR1 DFQATT, CDR2 SNEGSKA (reference sequence).

The chain employs TRBV20-1 and TRBJ1-4; no clear D. The germline V gene has CDR1 DFQATT and CDR2 SNEGSKA (reference sequence). This CDR3 region has 14 residues. Trimming took 0 bases from V and 8 from J, leaving 13 bases between them. The CDR3 DNA reads as TGCAGTGCTAGAGACTCAGGAGACCGGGAAAAACTGTTTTTT. This codes for CSARDSGDREKLFF.

This clonotype was counted a single time. V usage is TRBV6-1 and J usage is TRBJ2-1; TRBD2 aligns across 9 bases. CDR1 MNHNS and CDR2 SASEGT come from the germline V gene. The CDR3 extends over 14 amino acids. V was pared by 7 bases and J by 9 bases, with 10 bases of the junction left unmatched. In DNA form, the CDR3 reads TGTGCCAGCAATAGCGGGAGCACTCAGGCTGAGCAGTTCTTC. It specifies CASNSGSTQAEQFF.

The DNA of the CDR3 is TGCAGTGTACCCCTCTATAGCGGCTACAATGAGCAGTTCTTC. Its translation: CSVPLYSGYNEQFF. The rearrangement uses TRBV20-1 and TRBJ2-1; D possibly corresponds to TRBD2 (6 bases). V was trimmed by 7 bases and J by 3 bases, leaving 16 bases between them. Germline loops: CDR1 DFQATT, CDR2 SNEGSKA (reference sequence). The CDR3 extends over 14 amino acids.

The chain couples TRBV10-3 to TRBJ2-7; no definite D call. There are 14 residues in the CDR3. V was clipped by 4 bases and J by 0 bases, with 10 bases between them. Germline V gene sequence: CDR1 ENHRY, CDR2 SYGVKD. Here the CDR3 reads CAISGGTSSYEQYF. The DNA of the CDR3 is TGTGCCATCAGTGGTGGCACCAGCTCCTACGAGCAGTACTTC.

The chain uses TRBV6-5 and TRBJ2-3; D is ambiguous. With 2 bases removed from V and 2 bases from J, the gap between germline ends came to 5 bases. CDR3 length: 13 amino acids. Germline V gene data show CDR1 as MNHEY and CDR2 as SVGAGI. The CDR3 sequence: CASSYPNTDTQYF. The CDR3 DNA follows: TGTGCCAGCAGTTACCCAAACACAGATACGCAGTATTTT.

This clonotype was seen a few times. V gene TRBV7-2 combines with J gene TRBJ2-7, with 12 nucleotides matching TRBD1. Germline CDR1 and CDR2: SGHTA and FQGNSA. Germline trimming cut 7 bases from V and 6 bases from J; bases unmatched to any gene: 10. This CDR3 region has 15 residues. CDR3 sequence: CASKLIGTGGSEQYF. CDR3 DNA: TGTGCCAGCAAGCTAATCGGGACAGGGGGCTCCGAGCAGTACTTC.

Remarks on this clonotype: Mismatch with germline at one junction end may stem from a read error. This chain joins TRBV10-3 and TRBJ2-6; D is unclear. Germline values: CDR1 ENHRY, CDR2 SYGVKD. The CDR3 is 13 amino acids. The CDR3 nucleotides are TGTGCCAGCAGTAACTCTGGGGCCAACGTCCTGACTTTC. Its protein product is CASSNSGANVLTF.

This clonotype was observed a few times. CDR3 nucleotides: TGTGCCAGCAGCCAGCGGGTCGTAGAGACCCAGTACTTC. Translating it yields CASSQRVVETQYF. The chain joins TRBV6-1 to TRBJ2-5; tentative D call: TRBD2 (6 bases). CDR3 length equals 13 residues. V lost 6 bases to trimming and J lost 4 bases, with 12 bases between them. Germline CDR1 MNHNS, CDR2 SASEGT.

Only a few counts were recorded for this clonotype. The genes are TRBV20-1 and TRBJ2-3, with 11 bases that match TRBD2. V was pared by 0 bases and J by 5 bases, with 7 bases of the junction left unmatched. Germline loops: CDR1 DFQATT, CDR2 SNEGSKA (reference sequence). The CDR3 length is 16 residues. The DNA of the CDR3 is TGCAGTGCTAGAGATTGGGCTAGCGGGAGGTTAGATACGCAGTATTTT. Its protein is CSARDWASGRLDTQYF.